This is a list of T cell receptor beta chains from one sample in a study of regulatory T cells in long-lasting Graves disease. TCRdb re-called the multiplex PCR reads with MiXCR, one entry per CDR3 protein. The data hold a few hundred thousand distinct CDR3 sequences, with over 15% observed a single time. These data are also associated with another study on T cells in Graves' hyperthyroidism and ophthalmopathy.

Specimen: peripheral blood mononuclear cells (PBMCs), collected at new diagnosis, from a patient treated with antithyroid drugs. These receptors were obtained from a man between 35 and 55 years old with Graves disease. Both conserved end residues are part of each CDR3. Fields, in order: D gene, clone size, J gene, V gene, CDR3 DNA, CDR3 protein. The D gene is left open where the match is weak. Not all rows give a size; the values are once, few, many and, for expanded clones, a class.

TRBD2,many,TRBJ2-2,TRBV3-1,TGTGCCAGCAGTCCGACTAGCGGGGGGACCGGGGAGCTGTTTTTT,CASSPTSGGTGELFF
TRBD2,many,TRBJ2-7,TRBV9,TGTGCCAGCAGCGTAGATGGTAGCGGGGGGGGCTACGAGCAGTACTTC,CASSVDGSGGGYEQYF
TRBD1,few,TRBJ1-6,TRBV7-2,TGTGCCAGCAGCTCCCCCCGGGACAGAGGCGTCTCACCCCTCCACTTT,CASSSPRDRGVSPLHF
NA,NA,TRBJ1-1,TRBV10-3,TGTACCATCAGTGAGTCGATCACCGTGAACACTGAAGCTTTCTTT,CTISESITVNTEAFF
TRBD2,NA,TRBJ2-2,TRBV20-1,TGCAGTGGTCGCCAACTAGCGGGGGGCCTAAACACCGGGGAGCTGTTTTTT,CSGRQLAGGLNTGELFF
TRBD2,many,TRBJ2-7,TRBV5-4,TGTGCCAGCAGCTTTGGACTAGCGGACTACGAGCAGTACTTC,CASSFGLADYEQYF
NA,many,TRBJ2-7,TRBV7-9,TGTGCCAGCAGCTTTAGCCCCCTAGCGACCTCCTTATCCTACGAGCAGTACTTC,CASSFSPLATSLSYEQYF
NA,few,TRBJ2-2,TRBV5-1,TGCGCCAGCAGCTTGTGGTCTTCTTCCACCGGGGAGCTGTTTTTT,CASSLWSSSTGELFF
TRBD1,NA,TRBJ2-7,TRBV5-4,TGTGCCAGCAGCTCTAACAGGGGGATCTACGAGCAGTACTTC,CASSSNRGIYEQYF
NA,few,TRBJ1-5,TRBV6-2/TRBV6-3,TGTGCCAGCAGTGAAGTAAAGGGTTCCTACGGGGTTATGAATCAGCCCCAGCATTTT,CASSEVKGSYGVMNQPQHF
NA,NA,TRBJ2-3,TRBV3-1,TGTGCCAGCAGCCAATGGTCTAGCCCAGATACGCAGTATTTT,CASSQWSSPDTQYF
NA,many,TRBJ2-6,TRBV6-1,TGTGCCAGCAGCACCCCAGCAGGGGCCAACGTCCTGACTTTC,CASSTPAGANVLTF
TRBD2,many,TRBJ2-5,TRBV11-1,TGTGCCAGCAGCGGACTTGGGACTAACATTTACCAAGAGACCCAGTACTTC,CASSGLGTNIYQETQYF
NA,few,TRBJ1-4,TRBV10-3,TGTGCCATCAGTGAGTCGACGGGATCTAATGAAAAACTGTTTTTT,CAISESTGSNEKLFF
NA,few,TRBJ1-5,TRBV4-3,TGCGCCAGCAGCCAAAGCCGTTGGGCCCGGAGGCATTTT,CASSQSRWARRHF
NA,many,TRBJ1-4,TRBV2,TGTGCCAGCAGGATCGGTTCAACTAATGAAAAACTGTTTTTT,CASRIGSTNEKLFF
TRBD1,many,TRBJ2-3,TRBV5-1,TGCGCCAGCAGCTACGGACAGGGGTGGACCTCAGATACGCAGTATTTT,CASSYGQGWTSDTQYF
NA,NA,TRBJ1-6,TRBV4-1,TGCGCCAGCAGCCAAGGGTGGGGGTCTAATTCACCCCTCCACTTT,CASSQGWGSNSPLHF
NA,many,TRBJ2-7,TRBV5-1,TGCGCCAGCAGCTTTGGTCTCAGTCTCTCCTACGAGCAGTACTTC,CASSFGLSLSYEQYF
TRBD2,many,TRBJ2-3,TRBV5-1,TGCGCCAGCAGCCCGAAGGGGTTTAGCGGGGGACCAAGCACAGATACGCAGTATTTT,CASSPKGFSGGPSTDTQYF
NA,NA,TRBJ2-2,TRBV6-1,TGTGCCAGCAGTCCTGAAGTAAACACCGGGGAGCTGTTTTTT,CASSPEVNTGELFF
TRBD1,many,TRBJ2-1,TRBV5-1,TGCGCCAGCAGCCGGGGACAGGGGGCCCTAAAAGGAGACAATGAGCAGTTCTTC,CASSRGQGALKGDNEQFF
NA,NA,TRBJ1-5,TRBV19,TGTGCCTTTCCGGACGGGTTTAAGAAGAATCAGCCCCAGCATTTT,CAFPDGFKKNQPQHF
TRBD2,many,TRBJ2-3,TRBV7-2,TGTGCCAGCAGCTTAGAGGCTAGCGGGGGGGCCGAAGATACGCAGTATTTT,CASSLEASGGAEDTQYF
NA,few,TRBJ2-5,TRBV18,TGTGCCAGCTCACGAAACCCGGGACGGGGAGAGACCCAGTACTTC,CASSRNPGRGETQYF
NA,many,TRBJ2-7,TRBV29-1,TGCAGCGTCGCACAGGGTGGCGAGCAGTACTTC,CSVAQGGEQYF
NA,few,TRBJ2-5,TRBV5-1,TGCGCCAGCAGCTTGGATTCTAGCGAGGGCGGGACCCAGTACTTC,CASSLDSSEGGTQYF
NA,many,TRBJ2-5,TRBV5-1,TGCGCCACGACCGCGCAGGGGGGCCAAGAGACCCAGTACTTC,CATTAQGGQETQYF
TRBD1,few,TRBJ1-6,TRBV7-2,TGTGCCAGCAGCTTTAGCGGACAGGGTGTACCCCTCCACTTT,CASSFSGQGVPLHF
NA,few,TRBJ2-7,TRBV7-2,TGTGCCAGCAGCTTCGGGGCAGGGGACTACGAGCAGTACTTC,CASSFGAGDYEQYF
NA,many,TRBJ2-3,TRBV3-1,TGTGCCAGCAGCCAAGAAGAAGCTACTCCAGATACGCAGTATTTT,CASSQEEATPDTQYF
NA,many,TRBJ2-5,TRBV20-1,TGCAGTGCTAAGACCGCCCCAAGAGAGACCCAGTACTTC,CSAKTAPRETQYF
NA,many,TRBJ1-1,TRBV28,TGTGTCACGTGCGGCGTGGGCACTGAAGCTTTCTTT,CVTCGVGTEAFF
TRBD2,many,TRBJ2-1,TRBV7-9,TGTGCCAGCAGCCCTTTATTTGGACTAGCGGGGACGTACAATGAGCAGTTCTTC,CASSPLFGLAGTYNEQFF
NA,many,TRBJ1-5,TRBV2,TGTGCCAGCAGCGCAAGCGCTACAGGGATTCAGCCCCAGCATTTT,CASSASATGIQPQHF
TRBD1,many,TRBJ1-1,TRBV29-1,TGCAGCGCTAGAATGGTCGGGACAGGGGCGATAAACACTGAAGCTTTCTTT,CSARMVGTGAINTEAFF
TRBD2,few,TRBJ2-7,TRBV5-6,TGTGCCAGCAGTTGGACAGCCGGGACTAGCGGGACCATCTACGAGCAGTACTTC,CASSWTAGTSGTIYEQYF
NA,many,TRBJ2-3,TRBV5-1,TGCGCCAGCAGCTTACTAGCCGCAGATACGCAGTATTTT,CASSLLAADTQYF
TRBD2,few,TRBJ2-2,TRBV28,TGTGCCAGCAGTTGGGGACTACAGCGGGGCACCGGGGAGCTGTTTTTT,CASSWGLQRGTGELFF
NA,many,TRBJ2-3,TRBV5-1,TGTGCCAGCAGCCCAAGGACTTACACAGATACGCAGTATTTT,CASSPRTYTDTQYF
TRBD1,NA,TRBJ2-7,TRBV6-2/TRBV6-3,TGTGCCATCATTAGGACAGGGGGTTCTGTATCCTACGAGCAGTACTTC,CAIIRTGGSVSYEQYF
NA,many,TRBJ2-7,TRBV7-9,TGTGCCAGCAGCTTTCCGGGCAGTAGATACGAGCAGTACTTC,CASSFPGSRYEQYF
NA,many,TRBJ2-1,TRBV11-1,TGTGCCAGCGGCAGACGAGAGAACAATGAGCAGTTCTTC,CASGRRENNEQFF
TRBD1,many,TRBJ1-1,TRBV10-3,TGTGCCATCAGTGAACACCGGGACAGGGACACTGAAGCTTTCTTT,CAISEHRDRDTEAFF